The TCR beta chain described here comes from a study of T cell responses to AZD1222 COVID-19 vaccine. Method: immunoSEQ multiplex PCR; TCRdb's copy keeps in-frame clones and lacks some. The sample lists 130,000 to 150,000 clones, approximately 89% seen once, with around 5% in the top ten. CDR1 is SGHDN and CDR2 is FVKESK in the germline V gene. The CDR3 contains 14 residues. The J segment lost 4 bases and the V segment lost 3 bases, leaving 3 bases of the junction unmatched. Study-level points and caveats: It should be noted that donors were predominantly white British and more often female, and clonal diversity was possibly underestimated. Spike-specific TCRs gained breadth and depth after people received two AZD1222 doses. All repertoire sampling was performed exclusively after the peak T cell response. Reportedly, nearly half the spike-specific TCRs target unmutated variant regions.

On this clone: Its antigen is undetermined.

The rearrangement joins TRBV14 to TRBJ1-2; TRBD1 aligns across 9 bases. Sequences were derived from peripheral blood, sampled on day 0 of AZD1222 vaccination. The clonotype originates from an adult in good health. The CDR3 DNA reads TGTGCCAGCAGCCACACGACAGGGGGCTATGGCTACACCTTC. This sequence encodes CASSHTTGGYGYTF.